What follows are 4 T cell receptor beta chains derived from one specimen sequenced in a study of regulatory T cells in long-lasting Graves disease. Time point indicated: newly diagnosed GD, antithyroid drugs for less than 3 months. After RNA was extracted from PBMCs, the TCR library was made from it. Arm-PCR of CDR3 regions with iRepertoire HTBI primers generated TCR beta libraries. TCRdb itself ran the multiplex PCR reads through MiXCR, one entry per CDR3 protein. Counted here are approximately 300,000 distinct CDR3 sequences, 18% occurring once; the ten biggest clones make up more than 35%. The sequencing used peripheral blood mononuclear cells (PBMCs), collected at new diagnosis, from a patient treated with antithyroid drugs. The receptors come from a female donor with Graves disease.

This clonotype was detected a few times. The chain links TRBV5-1 to TRBJ2-5, with a tentative D call TRBD2 (6 bases). Germline-derived CDR1 and CDR2 are SGHRS and YFSETQ. Trimming shortened V by 0 bases and J by 1 base, and 16 bases separated the two germline ends. The CDR3 runs to 17 residues. CDR3 sequence reads: CASSLVGRLATQETQYF. In DNA form, the CDR3 reads TGCGCCAGCAGCTTGGTGGGGAGGTTAGCGACCCAAGAGACCCAGTACTTC.

The V gene is TRBV2, the J gene TRBJ2-2; 7 bases fit TRBD1. With V trimmed by 7 bases and J by 6 bases, 8 bases remained unmatched. This CDR3 has 14 residues. CDR1 and CDR2 from the germline V gene are SNHLY and FYNNEI. The CDR3 DNA sequence: TGTGCCAGCATAACAGGGGACGGCCCCGGGGAGCTGTTTTTT. This codes for CASITGDGPGELFF.

Ten or more counts support this clonotype. The V gene is TRBV4-1, the J gene TRBJ2-5; D is uncertain. CDR1 and CDR2 from the germline V gene are MGHRA and YSYEKL. V was shortened by 0 bases and J by 5 bases, with 13 bases between the two germline ends. There are 15 residues in the CDR3. This CDR3 reads CASSQENRVRETQYF. The DNA for the CDR3 is TGCGCCAGCAGCCAAGAGAACCGGGTACGGGAGACCCAGTACTTC.

Many counts were recorded for this clonotype. The V and J genes are TRBV15 and TRBJ2-5; tentatively, D is TRBD1 (6 bases). Germline V gene sequence: CDR1 LNHNV, CDR2 YYDKDF (reference sequence). Trimming removed 3 bases from V and 5 bases from J, with 10 bases in between. CDR3 length equals 13 residues. The CDR3 nucleotides are TGTGCCACCAGCAGTGGACAGTTGGAGACCCAGTACTTC. It specifies CATSSGQLETQYF.